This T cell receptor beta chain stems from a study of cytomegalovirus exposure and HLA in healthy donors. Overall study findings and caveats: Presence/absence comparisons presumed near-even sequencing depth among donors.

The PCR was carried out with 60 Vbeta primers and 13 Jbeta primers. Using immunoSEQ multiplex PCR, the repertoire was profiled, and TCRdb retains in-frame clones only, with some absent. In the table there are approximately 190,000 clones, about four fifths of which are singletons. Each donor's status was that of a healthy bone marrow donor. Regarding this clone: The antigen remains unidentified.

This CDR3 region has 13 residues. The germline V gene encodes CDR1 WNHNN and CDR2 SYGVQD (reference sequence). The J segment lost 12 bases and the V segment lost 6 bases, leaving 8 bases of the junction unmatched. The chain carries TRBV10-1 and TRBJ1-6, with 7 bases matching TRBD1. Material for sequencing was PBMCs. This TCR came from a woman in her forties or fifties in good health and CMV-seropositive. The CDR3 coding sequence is TGCGCCAGCAGCGTACAGGGGATGGGACCCCTCCACTTT. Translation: CASSVQGMGPLHF.